The entry that follows covers one T cell receptor (beta chain) sequence. Its specificity is not known. This CDR3 is built from 11 residues. Germline V gives CDR1 LNHDA, CDR2 SQIVND (reference sequence). Trimming took 7 bases from V and 4 from J, leaving 5 bases between them. The data originate from a study of T cell repertoires in cytomegalovirus infection. Study as a whole: Signatures in public TCR beta sequences pointed to both CMV infection and matching HLA type.

Overall study results and limits: Ex vivo responses were dominated by HLA-C-restricted CMV-specific TCR beta clonotypes. Cumulative frequency of public TCR beta families picked out carriers of CMV plus the relevant HLA.

TCRdb analysed the reads with MiXCR anew, one entry per CDR3 protein. The sample lists 310,000 or so distinct CDR3 sequences, around 25% occurring once. The origin of this receptor is a human donor in good health (CMV status not recorded). Some clones in this sample may be carry-over from other donors' samples. Sequences were derived from cultured PBMCs, sampled from culture after CMV antigen stimulation. The V gene is TRBV19, the J gene TRBJ2-1, with D unclear. The CDR3 nucleotides are TGTGCCAGTAATGGGTACAATGAGCAGTTCTTC. Residues: CASNGYNEQFF. Full variable domain (outside the CDR3, taken from reference TRBV19 and TRBJ2-1): DGGITQSPKYLFRKEGQNVTLSCEQNLNHDAMYWYRQDPGQGLRLIYYSQIVNDFQKGDIAEGYSVSREKKESFPLTVTSAQKNPTAFYLCASNGYNEQFFGPGTRLTVL.